The sequence of this T cell receptor (beta chain) was determined in a study of T cell responses to AZD1222 COVID-19 vaccine. As concerns this clone: Its specificity is not known.

Pooling covered second doses at about 4 or about 12 weeks. The protocol was immunoSEQ multiplex PCR, while the TCRdb copy is restricted to in-frame clones and leaves out a portion. The sample shows tens of thousands of clones, roughly 90% of them seen only once. The CDR3 extends over 14 amino acids. Germline CDR1 SGHRS, CDR2 YFSETQ. V trimming: 4 bases; J trimming: 4 bases; junction bases outside the gene matches: 4. Study results and caveats: Among spike-specific TCRs, nearly half reportedly target unmutated variant regions. The span of vaccine-associated CD4 TCRs extended across spike, with dominance at 160-218 and 743-854. Recipients of AZD1222 seropositive at baseline numbered only 5 to 7.

V gene TRBV5-1 combines with J gene TRBJ2-3, with 9 bases matching TRBD2. This specimen was peripheral blood, taken 28 days after the second AZD1222 dose. This receptor was identified in an adult who received the AZD1222 COVID-19 vaccine. CDR3 residues: CASSAGGYPDTQYF. The CDR3 coding sequence is TGCGCCAGCAGCGCGGGAGGGTACCCAGATACGCAGTATTTT.